The source of this TCR beta chain is a study of shared clonotypes between healthy human individuals (dated by TCRdb to about 2020). About the investigation overall: The cohort included a few men and a couple of women between 18 and 49 years of age. Leukapheresis yielded between about 0.8 and 8.9 billion PBMCs per donor. For each donor, three plates each were used for CD4 naive and CD4 memory, two plates were used for CD8 naive, and one plate was used for CD8 memory. To estimate repertoire size and how much clonotypes are shared between individuals, the study performed deep sequencing of blood TCR repertoires from roughly five healthy adults. To increase sequencing depth and limit assay-specific biases, different laboratories used diverse techniques to prepare libraries and sequence TCR repertoires.

Using the deep immunoSEQ assay, multiplex PCR amplified TCR CDR3 regions from genomic DNA. Extracted genomic DNA from each cell subset was spread evenly across all wells of several immunoSEQ 96-well plates, with each plate serving as a replicate. For sorted subsets, around 200 ng genomic DNA, equal to 30,000 to 35,000 T cell genomes, was loaded into each replicate PCR. Purified libraries were measured with a Qubit 3.0 fluorometer, size-checked on a Bioanalyzer 2100, and measured again with the KAPA Library Quantification kit. Every immunoSEQ 96-well plate was sequenced on a dedicated single-read 150-cycle Illumina NextSeq 550 flow cell. As for the original processing: Because the immunoSEQ output included only junctional sequences and no quality scores, the filtering could not be the same as the filtering used for full-length reads. Sequences were annotated with PyIR, a Python wrapper for IgBLAST v1.9, using IMGT germline references to assign V/J genes and CDR3. Reads were filtered out if the reads had weak V/J assignments (E-value above 1e-6), no CDR3, stop codons, out-of-frame junctions, or ambiguous translated residues. V3J clonotypes were defined by identical inferred V gene, J gene, and CDR3 amino acid sequence. Percentage overlap between repertoires was calculated by dividing the number of shared unique clonotypes by the size of the smaller repertoire. Repertoire richness was assessed with RTK rarefaction, the Chao1 estimator, and Recon v2.1 estimates of unobserved clonotypes. Generation probabilities for all TCRbeta clonotypes obtained by the gDNA method from a handful of donors were computed using OLGA. Entries here come from immuneACCESS through TCRdb and include only in-frame sequences with V and J called. Some clones fail to appear in such tables; in the studies checked, an unresolved V gene covers under half of the shortfall, and the cause of the remainder is unknown. From that table come the V and J calls and clone size; the DNA was used to work out D and trimming. The table for this sample lists approximately 2.4 million clones; around 95% of them were counted only once. About 0.13% of the sample is in the top ten clones.

Study-level results and caveats: The genetic and exposure-history diversity represented was limited by the small number of donors. Sampling was restricted to blood, and TCR repertoires in tissues likely differ from the TCR repertoires found in blood. Compared with non-shared clonotypes, the clonotypes found in all four sorted-subset donors had higher generation probabilities. Estimated clonotype richness was generally larger for naive than for memory subsets. Incomplete sequencing was indicated by rarefaction of sorted-subset datasets, despite the large sequencing depth. Pairwise subsampling indicated that sequencing depth was expected to affect the degree of clonotype sharing among donors. When four donors were compared, the shared fraction of clonotypes was about 5% for naive CD4, approximately 3.3% for naive CD8, 2% to 2.5% for memory CD4, and around 0.4% for memory CD8.

A distance of 8 bases separates the germline ends of V and J, which lose 4 bases and 7 bases respectively. The CDR3 starts with the cysteine, ends with the phenylalanine, and has 13 residues. Here the CDR3 DNA is all that survives: 39 bases in frame from base 1. From a lookup of the germline V gene, CDR1 and CDR2 are WSHSY and SAAADI. A note on this clone: Its specific antigen is unknown. Base qualities are not recorded, but no much larger clone differs from it by a single base.

The donors were healthy, HIV-negative adults with no recently reported acute infections or vaccinations. Only Caucasian adults living in Nashville, Tennessee, USA were represented among the donors. Magnetic negative selection was used to enrich CD4+ T cells, after which naive cells were positively selected on CD45RA and the negative fraction became the memory subset. After blood collection by leukapheresis, PBMCs were isolated using Ficoll-Histopaque density gradient centrifugation and then cryopreserved in the vapor phase of liquid nitrogen. Analytical flow cytometry was used to check the purity and quantity of each magnetically sorted T cell population. Genomic DNA was isolated from every sorted fraction and measured by UV absorbance on a Nanodrop 2000c.

The origin of this receptor is a man aged 18 to 30 in good health. In this chain, TRBV10-2 is recombined with TRBJ1-6, with TRBD1 as a weak D call on 5 bases. What was sequenced was naive CD4+ T cells sorted from blood. Interpreted using the paper, the cell subset or site label stands for: CD45RA+ positively selected. The sequenced DNA is TGCGCCAGCAGTGGGGACCTCAATTCACCCCTCCACTTT. Its coded protein is CASSGDLNSPLHF.